This T cell receptor beta chain is drawn from a study of post-analysis software for immune sequencing data. Whole-study context: As for disease course, relapsing-remitting, secondary progressive and progressive-relapsing multiple sclerosis were all included. The study, taken as a whole, reports: Elevated frequency relative to controls characterized several TRBV segments in patients, TRBV5-6, TRBV5-1 and TRBV20-1 among them. Co-batched samples clustered tightly together by F measure. Significantly lower normalized Chao1 diversity was found in patients with multiple sclerosis relative to controls.

The CDR3 has 18 residues. J lost 0 bases, V lost 2 bases, and 4 bases had no gene match. Germline V CDR1 and CDR2: SGHTA, FQGNSA. Turning to this clonotype: Its antigen remains unknown.

Every TCR beta cDNA library bore unique molecular identifiers. Starting from about 0.98 to 11 million T cells, the study yielded roughly 0.5 million cDNA molecules. TCRdb reprocessed the PCR reads with MiXCR, giving one entry per CDR3 protein. The table lists hundreds of thousands of distinct CDR3 sequences, 30% to 45% of them singletons. This chain connects TRBV7-2 to TRBJ2-6; 10 nucleotides align to TRBD1. The receptor comes from a girl between 5 and 17 years old with multiple sclerosis. Sequenced sample: blood. Written as DNA, the CDR3 is TGTGCCAGCAGCTTATGGGGACAGGGGAGCTCTGGGGCCAACGTCCTGACTTTC. Protein product: CASSLWGQGSSGANVLTF. Filled out from reference TRBV7-2 and TRBJ2-6, the complete variable domain reads GAGVSQSPSNKVTEKGKDVELRCDPISGHTALYWYRQSLGQGLEFLIYFQGNSAPDKSGLPSDRFSAERTGGSVSTLTIQRTQQEDSAVYLCASSLWGQGSSGANVLTFGAGSRLTVL.